This T cell receptor (beta chain) appears in the sequencing data of a study of beta chain features in type 1 diabetes. Study-level results: Type 1 diabetes patients had fewer VDJ junction insertions and more deletions.

Germline CDR1 LGHNA, CDR2 YNFKEQ. The CDR3 covers 14 residues. V was pared by 4 bases and J by 4 bases, with 13 bases between. Details on this clone: Its antigen is not identified.

The study reverse transcribed the entire isolated RNA, so it sequenced expressed TCRB transcripts. Produced via immunoSEQ multiplex PCR; TCRdb's table is partial and in-frame only. The table records about 110,000 clones, around 40% of them present only once. The TCR comes from a woman aged 18-30 years in good health. What was sequenced was stem cell memory CD4+ T cells from blood. The chain combines TRBV4-2 with TRBJ2-5; tentative D call: TRBD1 (6 bases). The CDR3 DNA reads as TGTGCCAGCAGCCTCGAACAGGGTGTAGAGACCCAGTACTTC. It translates to CASSLEQGVETQYF.